This is a list of T cell receptor beta chains from one sample in a study of control samples from healthy donors and cancer patients. Here immunoSEQ multiplex PCR was the method, and the copy in TCRdb shows in-frame clones only, minus some. This sample has about 89,000 clones, with over 65% found just once. Material: blood. The origin of the receptors is a woman between 40 and 55 years old in good health. Each CDR3 is given with its conserved first and last residue. Fields, in order: V gene, clone size, D gene, J gene, CDR3 protein, CDR3 DNA. D genes are given only for firm matches. Rows may omit the clone size; those that give it use once, few, many or a size class.

V gene: TRBV3-1/TRBV3-2; clone size: once; D gene: NA; J gene: TRBJ1-1; CDR3 protein: CASSPRPGGALNTEAFF; CDR3 DNA: TGTGCCAGCAGCCCCCGCCCGGGGGGCGCTTTGAACACTGAAGCTTTCTTT
V gene: TRBV9; clone size: few; D gene: NA; J gene: TRBJ1-6; CDR3 protein: CASSGQGSSSPLHF; CDR3 DNA: TGTGCCAGCAGCGGCCAGGGGTCTAGTTCACCCCTCCACTTT
V gene: TRBV5-4; clone size: once; D gene: NA; J gene: TRBJ1-1; CDR3 protein: CASSPSQTENTEAFF; CDR3 DNA: TGTGCCAGCAGCCCATCTCAGACAGAGAACACTGAAGCTTTCTTT
V gene: TRBV6-4; clone size: NA; D gene: TRBD1; J gene: TRBJ2-3; CDR3 protein: CASSEAYGTGYDTQYF; CDR3 DNA: TGTGCCAGCAGTGAAGCCTACGGGACAGGGTACGATACGCAGTATTTT
V gene: TRBV7-9; clone size: NA; D gene: TRBD1; J gene: TRBJ2-7; CDR3 protein: CASSPQGSPPHNEQYF; CDR3 DNA: TGTGCCAGCAGCCCACAGGGGTCGCCTCCTCATAACGAGCAGTACTTC
V gene: TRBV2; clone size: NA; D gene: NA; J gene: TRBJ1-5; CDR3 protein: CASNPSRFGNQPQHF; CDR3 DNA: TGTGCCAGCAACCCCTCCCGCTTCGGCAATCAGCCCCAGCATTTT
V gene: TRBV19; clone size: NA; D gene: NA; J gene: TRBJ2-7; CDR3 protein: CASSPQARQLSYEQYF; CDR3 DNA: TGTGCCAGTAGTCCCCAGGCGCGCCAGCTCTCCTACGAGCAGTACTTC
V gene: TRBV23-1; clone size: NA; D gene: TRBD2; J gene: TRBJ2-1; CDR3 protein: CASSQRTLAGIDNEQFF; CDR3 DNA: TGCGCCAGCAGTCAACGGACACTAGCGGGAATCGACAATGAGCAGTTCTTC
V gene: TRBV7-2; clone size: NA; D gene: TRBD1; J gene: TRBJ1-2; CDR3 protein: CASSPLGQGAYGYTF; CDR3 DNA: TGTGCCAGCAGCCCACTCGGACAGGGGGCCTATGGCTACACCTTC
V gene: TRBV12-3/TRBV12-4; clone size: NA; D gene: NA; J gene: TRBJ2-1; CDR3 protein: CASSYGPYNEQFF; CDR3 DNA: TGTGCCAGCAGTTACGGCCCCTACAATGAGCAGTTCTTC
V gene: TRBV7-8; clone size: NA; D gene: TRBD1; J gene: TRBJ2-3; CDR3 protein: CASSPGQGTTDTQYF; CDR3 DNA: TGTGCCAGCAGCCCCGGACAGGGTACGACAGATACGCAGTATTTT
V gene: TRBV9; clone size: NA; D gene: TRBD1; J gene: TRBJ1-2; CDR3 protein: CASTTGGGPSYGYTF; CDR3 DNA: TGTGCCAGCACCACAGGGGGGGGGCCAAGCTATGGCTACACCTTC
V gene: TRBV10-3; clone size: NA; D gene: NA; J gene: TRBJ1-1; CDR3 protein: CATQIGLNTEAFF; CDR3 DNA: TGTGCCACCCAAATTGGCCTCAACACTGAAGCTTTCTTT
V gene: TRBV5-5; clone size: NA; D gene: NA; J gene: TRBJ1-5; CDR3 protein: CASSLAGKSNQPQHF; CDR3 DNA: TGTGCCAGCAGCTTGGCGGGCAAGAGCAATCAGCCCCAGCATTTT
V gene: TRBV5-4; clone size: NA; D gene: NA; J gene: TRBJ2-6; CDR3 protein: CASSLWGDGANVLTF; CDR3 DNA: TGTGCCAGCAGCTTGTGGGGGGACGGGGCCAACGTCCTGACTTTC
V gene: TRBV30; clone size: NA; D gene: TRBD1; J gene: TRBJ2-7; CDR3 protein: CAWSPGGPYEQYF; CDR3 DNA: TGTGCCTGGAGTCCAGGGGGTCCCTACGAGCAGTACTTC
V gene: TRBV12-3/TRBV12-4; clone size: NA; D gene: NA; J gene: TRBJ1-4; CDR3 protein: CASSADEKLFF; CDR3 DNA: TGTGCCAGCAGTGCCGATGAAAAACTGTTTTTT
V gene: TRBV10-3; clone size: NA; D gene: TRBD1; J gene: TRBJ1-2; CDR3 protein: CAISDLTGVGYTF; CDR3 DNA: TGTGCCATCAGTGATTTGACAGGGGTTGGCTACACCTTC
V gene: TRBV29-1; clone size: NA; D gene: NA; J gene: TRBJ2-3; CDR3 protein: CSAGGVRDTQYF; CDR3 DNA: TGCAGCGCAGGAGGGGTTAGGGATACGCAGTATTTT
V gene: TRBV19; clone size: NA; D gene: TRBD1; J gene: TRBJ1-2; CDR3 protein: CASSELGTGRDGYTF; CDR3 DNA: TGTGCCAGTAGTGAACTCGGGACAGGGAGGGATGGCTACACCTTC
V gene: TRBV7-2; clone size: NA; D gene: NA; J gene: TRBJ2-2; CDR3 protein: CASSSSNGGTGELFF; CDR3 DNA: TGTGCCAGCAGTTCTAGTAATGGGGGAACCGGGGAGCTGTTTTTT
V gene: TRBV9; clone size: once; D gene: NA; J gene: TRBJ1-5; CDR3 protein: CASSVGGRRQPQHF; CDR3 DNA: TGTGCCAGCAGCGTAGGCGGGCGTCGTCAGCCCCAGCATTTT
V gene: TRBV6-5; clone size: NA; D gene: TRBD2; J gene: TRBJ2-5; CDR3 protein: CASTPSGGVGETQYF; CDR3 DNA: TGTGCCAGCACCCCTAGCGGGGGGGTGGGAGAGACCCAGTACTTC
V gene: TRBV9; clone size: NA; D gene: NA; J gene: TRBJ1-5; CDR3 protein: CASSVSGRGQPQHF; CDR3 DNA: TGTGCCAGCAGCGTATCGGGGAGAGGGCAGCCCCAGCATTTT
V gene: TRBV19; clone size: NA; D gene: NA; J gene: TRBJ2-1; CDR3 protein: CASSTNTAGEQFF; CDR3 DNA: TGTGCCAGTAGTACGAACACGGCGGGGGAGCAGTTCTTC
V gene: TRBV18; clone size: NA; D gene: NA; J gene: TRBJ2-7; CDR3 protein: CASSKGRSLTYEQYF; CDR3 DNA: TGTGCCAGCTCAAAAGGGCGGTCCCTGACCTACGAGCAGTACTTC
V gene: TRBV18; clone size: NA; D gene: NA; J gene: TRBJ1-3; CDR3 protein: CASSRSRDSGNTIYF; CDR3 DNA: TGTGCCAGCTCACGGTCTCGGGACTCTGGAAACACCATATATTTT
V gene: TRBV6-5; clone size: few; D gene: NA; J gene: TRBJ2-7; CDR3 protein: CASSYGGTEQYF; CDR3 DNA: TGTGCCAGCAGTTACGGAGGGACCGAGCAGTACTTC
V gene: TRBV9; clone size: NA; D gene: TRBD1; J gene: TRBJ2-7; CDR3 protein: CASSVGGGTVYEQYF; CDR3 DNA: TGTGCCAGCAGCGTAGGTGGTGGGACAGTCTACGAGCAGTACTTC
V gene: TRBV18; clone size: NA; D gene: TRBD1; J gene: TRBJ1-1; CDR3 protein: CASSPILPGGNTEAFF; CDR3 DNA: TGTGCCAGCTCACCAATTCTCCCAGGGGGGAACACTGAAGCTTTCTTT
V gene: TRBV5-8; clone size: NA; D gene: TRBD1; J gene: TRBJ1-1; CDR3 protein: CASSSGTGRVKNTEAFF; CDR3 DNA: TGTGCCAGCAGCTCCGGGACAGGGAGGGTGAAGAACACTGAAGCTTTCTTT
V gene: TRBV9; clone size: NA; D gene: TRBD2; J gene: TRBJ2-4; CDR3 protein: CASSDTKIAGLNIQYF; CDR3 DNA: TGTGCCAGCAGCGACACAAAGATAGCGGGGCTTAACATTCAGTACTTC
V gene: TRBV27; clone size: NA; D gene: TRBD1; J gene: TRBJ2-3; CDR3 protein: CASPTDRDPDTQYF; CDR3 DNA: TGTGCCAGCCCTACCGACAGGGACCCAGATACGCAGTATTTT
V gene: TRBV14; clone size: few; D gene: NA; J gene: TRBJ1-2; CDR3 protein: CASSYSGGDGYTF; CDR3 DNA: TGTGCCAGCAGCTATAGCGGGGGCGATGGCTACACCTTC
V gene: TRBV18; clone size: NA; D gene: TRBD1; J gene: TRBJ1-4; CDR3 protein: CASSPPDRGQEKLFF; CDR3 DNA: TGTGCCAGCTCACCACCGGACAGGGGGCAGGAAAAACTGTTTTTT
V gene: TRBV10-1; clone size: NA; D gene: NA; J gene: TRBJ2-7; CDR3 protein: CASSEGGREYEQYF; CDR3 DNA: TGCGCCAGCAGTGAGGGAGGCAGGGAGTACGAGCAGTACTTC
V gene: TRBV29-1; clone size: NA; D gene: NA; J gene: TRBJ2-1; CDR3 protein: CSVLTGVSYNEQFF; CDR3 DNA: TGCAGCGTCTTAACGGGGGTCTCCTACAATGAGCAGTTCTTC
V gene: TRBV6-5; clone size: NA; D gene: NA; J gene: TRBJ2-2; CDR3 protein: CASSKRTENTGELFF; CDR3 DNA: TGTGCCAGCAGTAAGCGGACGGAGAACACCGGGGAGCTGTTTTTT
V gene: TRBV6-2/TRBV6-3; clone size: NA; D gene: NA; J gene: TRBJ1-2; CDR3 protein: CASSSSVPYGYTF; CDR3 DNA: TGTGCCAGCAGTTCCTCAGTCCCTTATGGCTACACCTTC
V gene: TRBV7-2; clone size: NA; D gene: NA; J gene: TRBJ2-1; CDR3 protein: CASSLRGLTYNEQFF; CDR3 DNA: TGTGCCAGCAGCCTACGGGGACTTACCTACAATGAGCAGTTCTTC
V gene: TRBV5-1; clone size: NA; D gene: NA; J gene: TRBJ2-1; CDR3 protein: CASSFGPDAYNEQFF; CDR3 DNA: TGCGCCAGCAGCTTTGGTCCGGACGCCTACAATGAGCAGTTCTTC
V gene: TRBV3-1/TRBV3-2; clone size: NA; D gene: TRBD1; J gene: TRBJ2-4; CDR3 protein: CASSQAGTVKNIQYF; CDR3 DNA: TGTGCCAGCAGCCAAGCCGGGACAGTGAAAAACATTCAGTACTTC
V gene: TRBV6-5; clone size: NA; D gene: NA; J gene: TRBJ2-7; CDR3 protein: CASRTPRGDEQYF; CDR3 DNA: TGTGCCAGCAGGACACCGAGGGGGGACGAGCAGTACTTC
V gene: TRBV5-5; clone size: NA; D gene: NA; J gene: TRBJ1-5; CDR3 protein: CASSFSGSQYSNQPQHF; CDR3 DNA: TGTGCCAGCAGCTTTAGTGGAAGCCAGTATAGCAATCAGCCCCAGCATTTT
V gene: TRBV4-3; clone size: NA; D gene: TRBD1; J gene: TRBJ1-2; CDR3 protein: CASSQDRTGTRYGYTF; CDR3 DNA: TGCGCCAGCAGCCAAGACCGGACAGGGACCCGCTATGGCTACACCTTC
V gene: TRBV13; clone size: NA; D gene: NA; J gene: TRBJ1-3; CDR3 protein: CASSFRRPSSGNTIYF; CDR3 DNA: TGTGCCAGCAGCTTTCGCAGGCCTAGCTCTGGAAACACCATATATTTT
V gene: TRBV29-1; clone size: NA; D gene: NA; J gene: TRBJ1-5; CDR3 protein: CSVQAGNSNQPQHF; CDR3 DNA: TGCAGCGTTCAGGCAGGGAATAGCAATCAGCCCCAGCATTTT
V gene: TRBV29-1; clone size: NA; D gene: NA; J gene: TRBJ2-4; CDR3 protein: CSALISISQGNIQYF; CDR3 DNA: TGCAGCGCATTGATAAGCATTAGCCAGGGAAACATTCAGTACTTC
V gene: TRBV7-3; clone size: NA; D gene: NA; J gene: TRBJ2-2; CDR3 protein: CASSLNPAGELFF; CDR3 DNA: TGTGCCAGCAGCCTCAACCCGGCCGGGGAGCTGTTTTTT
V gene: TRBV15; clone size: NA; D gene: TRBD2; J gene: TRBJ2-1; CDR3 protein: CATSRRLAGGSYNEQFF; CDR3 DNA: TGTGCCACCAGCAGACGACTAGCGGGGGGGAGCTACAATGAGCAGTTCTTC
V gene: TRBV7-2; clone size: once; D gene: TRBD1; J gene: TRBJ1-5; CDR3 protein: CASSLARTGNQPQHF; CDR3 DNA: TGTGCCAGCAGCTTAGCCAGGACAGGGAATCAGCCCCAGCATTTT